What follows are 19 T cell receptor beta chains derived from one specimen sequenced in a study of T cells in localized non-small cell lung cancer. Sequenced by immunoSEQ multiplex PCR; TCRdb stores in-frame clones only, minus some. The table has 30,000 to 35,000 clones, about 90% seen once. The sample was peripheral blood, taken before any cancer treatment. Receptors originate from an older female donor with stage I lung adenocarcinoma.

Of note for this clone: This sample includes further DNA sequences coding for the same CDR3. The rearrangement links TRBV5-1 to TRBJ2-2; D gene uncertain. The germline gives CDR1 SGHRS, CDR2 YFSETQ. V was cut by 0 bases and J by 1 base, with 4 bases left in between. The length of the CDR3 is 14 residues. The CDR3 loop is CASSLGQNTGELFF. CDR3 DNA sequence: TGCGCCAGCAGCTTGGGCCAGAACACCGGGGAGCTGTTTTTT. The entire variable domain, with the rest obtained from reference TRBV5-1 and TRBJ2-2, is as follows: KAGVTQTPRYLIKTRGQQVTLSCSPISGHRSVSWYQQTPGQGLQFLFEYFSETQRNKGNFPGRFSGRQFSNSRSEMNVSTLELGDSALYLCASSLGQNTGELFFGEGSRLTVL.

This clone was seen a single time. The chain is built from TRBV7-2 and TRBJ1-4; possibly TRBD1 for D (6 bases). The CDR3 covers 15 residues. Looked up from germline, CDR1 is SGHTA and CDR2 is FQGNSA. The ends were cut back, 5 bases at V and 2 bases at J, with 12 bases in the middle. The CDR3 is CASSVLGGTNEKLFF. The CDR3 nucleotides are TGTGCCAGCAGCGTGCTGGGGGGCACTAATGAAAAACTGTTTTTT.

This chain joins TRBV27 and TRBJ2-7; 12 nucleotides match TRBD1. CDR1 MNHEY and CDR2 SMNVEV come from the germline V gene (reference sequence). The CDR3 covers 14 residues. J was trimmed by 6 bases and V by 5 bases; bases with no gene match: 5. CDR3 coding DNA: TGTGCCAGCAGTCCCGGGACAGGGGGCTCCGAGCAGTACTTC. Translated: CASSPGTGGSEQYF.

This CDR3 is CASIGSSYEQYF. DNA of the CDR3: TGCGCCAGCATAGGGAGCTCCTACGAGCAGTACTTC. The chain joins TRBV5-1 to TRBJ2-7; a possible D gene is TRBD2 (5 bases). The germline V gene encodes CDR1 SGHRS and CDR2 YFSETQ. The CDR3 sequence is 12 residues long. V was shortened by 6 bases and J by 0 bases, with 7 bases between the two germline ends.

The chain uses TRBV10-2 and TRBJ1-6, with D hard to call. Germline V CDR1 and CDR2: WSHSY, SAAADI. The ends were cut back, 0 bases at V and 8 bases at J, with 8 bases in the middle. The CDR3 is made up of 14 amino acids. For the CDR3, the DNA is TGCGCCAGCAGTGAGTCATGGGGTGATTCACCCCTCCACTTT. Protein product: CASSESWGDSPLHF.

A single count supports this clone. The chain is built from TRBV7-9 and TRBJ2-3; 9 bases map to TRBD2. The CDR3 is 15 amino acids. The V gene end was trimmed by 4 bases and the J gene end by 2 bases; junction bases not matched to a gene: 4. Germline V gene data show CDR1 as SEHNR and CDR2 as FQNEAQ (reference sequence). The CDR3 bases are TGTGCCAGCAGCTCGAAGCGGGGGGACACAGATACGCAGTATTTT. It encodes CASSSKRGDTDTQYF.

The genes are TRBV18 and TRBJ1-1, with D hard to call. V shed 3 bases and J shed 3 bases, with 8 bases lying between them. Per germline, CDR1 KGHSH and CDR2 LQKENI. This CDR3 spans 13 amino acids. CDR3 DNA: TGTGCCAGCTCACCTCAACAGTACACTGAAGCTTTCTTT. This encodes CASSPQQYTEAFF.

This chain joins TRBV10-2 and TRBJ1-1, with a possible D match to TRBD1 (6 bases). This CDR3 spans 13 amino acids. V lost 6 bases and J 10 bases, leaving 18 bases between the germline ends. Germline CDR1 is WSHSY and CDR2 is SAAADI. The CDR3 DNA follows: TGCGCCAGCAGCATCAGAGACGGGGGGCGAGCTTTCTTT. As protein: CASSIRDGGRAFF.

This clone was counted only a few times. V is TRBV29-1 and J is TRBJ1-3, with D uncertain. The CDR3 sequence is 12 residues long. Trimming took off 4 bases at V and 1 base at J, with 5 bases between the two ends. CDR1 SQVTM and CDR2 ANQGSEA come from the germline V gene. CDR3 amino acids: CSVGLSGNTIYF. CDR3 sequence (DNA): TGCAGCGTTGGGCTGTCTGGAAACACCATATATTTT.

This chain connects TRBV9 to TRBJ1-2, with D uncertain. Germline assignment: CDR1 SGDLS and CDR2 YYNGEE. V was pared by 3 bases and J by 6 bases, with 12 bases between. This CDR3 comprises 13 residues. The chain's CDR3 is CASSAHLGDGYTF. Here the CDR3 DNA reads TGTGCCAGCAGCGCCCACCTCGGGGATGGCTACACCTTC.

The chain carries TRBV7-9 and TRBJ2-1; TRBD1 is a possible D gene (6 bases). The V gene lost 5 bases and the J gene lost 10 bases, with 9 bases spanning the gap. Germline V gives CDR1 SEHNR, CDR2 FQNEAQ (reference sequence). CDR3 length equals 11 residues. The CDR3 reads CASSLGQEQFF. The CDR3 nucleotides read TGTGCCAGCAGCCTCGGACAGGAGCAGTTCTTC.

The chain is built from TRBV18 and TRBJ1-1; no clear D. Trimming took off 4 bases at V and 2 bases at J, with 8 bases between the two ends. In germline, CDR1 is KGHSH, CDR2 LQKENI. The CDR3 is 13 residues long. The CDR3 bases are TGTGCCAGCTCACGGGGTAGAAACACTGAAGCTTTCTTT. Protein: CASSRGRNTEAFF.

The CDR3 spells CASSVLGLANEQFF. CDR3 in DNA: TGTGCCAGCAGCGTCCTAGGACTAGCGAATGAGCAGTTCTTC. The rearrangement links TRBV9 to TRBJ2-1; 9 bases line up with TRBD2. The V gene's germline CDR1 is SGDLS and CDR2 YYNGEE. The CDR3 is 14 residues long. V dropped 2 bases and J dropped 7; count of bases not matched to a gene: 4.

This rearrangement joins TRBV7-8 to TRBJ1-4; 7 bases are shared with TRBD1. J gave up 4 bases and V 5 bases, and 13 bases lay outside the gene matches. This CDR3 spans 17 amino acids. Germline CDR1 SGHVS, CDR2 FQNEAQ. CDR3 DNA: TGTGCCAGCAGCCCTGTCCTATCGGGACAGTTTAATGAAAAACTGTTTTTT. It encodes CASSPVLSGQFNEKLFF.

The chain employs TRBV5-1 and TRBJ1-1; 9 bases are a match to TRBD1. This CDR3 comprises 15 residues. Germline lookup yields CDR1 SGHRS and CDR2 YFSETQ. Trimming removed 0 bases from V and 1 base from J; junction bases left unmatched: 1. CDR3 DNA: TGCGCCAGCAGCTTGGCGGGACAGGGGAACACTGAAGCTTTCTTT. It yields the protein CASSLAGQGNTEAFF.

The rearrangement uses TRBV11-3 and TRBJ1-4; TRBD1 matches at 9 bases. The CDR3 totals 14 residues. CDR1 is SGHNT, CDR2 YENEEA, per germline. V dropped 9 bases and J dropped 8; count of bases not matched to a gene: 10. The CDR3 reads CASRPGTGHEKLFF. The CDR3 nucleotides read TGTGCCAGTCGCCCCGGGACAGGGCACGAAAAACTGTTTTTT.

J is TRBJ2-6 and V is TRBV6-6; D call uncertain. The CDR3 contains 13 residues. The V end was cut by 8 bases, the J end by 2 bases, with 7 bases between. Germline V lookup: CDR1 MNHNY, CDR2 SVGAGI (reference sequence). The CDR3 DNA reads TGTGCCAGCTTAAGTACTGGGGCCAACGTCCTGACTTTC. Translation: CASLSTGANVLTF.

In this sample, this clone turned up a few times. CDR3 nucleotides: TGTGCCAGCAGCTTAGCCCCGGTTGGGAACGTCCGCGTGGAGCAGTTCTTC. Its translation is CASSLAPVGNVRVEQFF. J is TRBJ2-1 and V is TRBV7-8; D is unresolved. V lost 0 bases to trimming and J lost 10 bases, with 22 bases between them. The germline V gene encodes CDR1 SGHVS and CDR2 FQNEAQ. The CDR3 is made up of 17 amino acids.

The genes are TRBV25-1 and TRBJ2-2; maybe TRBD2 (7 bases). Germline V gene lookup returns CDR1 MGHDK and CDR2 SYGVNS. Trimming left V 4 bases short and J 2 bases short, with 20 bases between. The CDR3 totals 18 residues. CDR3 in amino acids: CASSGPGGRQVNTGELFF. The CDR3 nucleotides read TGTGCCAGCAGTGGCCCAGGCGGGAGACAGGTTAACACCGGGGAGCTGTTTTTT.